This TCR beta chain originates from a study of response to subunit inactivated influenza vaccine. Study results and limitations: It was the authors' suggestion that each seasonal influenza vaccination recruits few new T cells.

The table lists this clonotype with many counts. The antigen is not known. The junction shows a germline mismatch at one end, possibly a read error. MiXCR, applied by TCRdb to the RT-PCR reads, yields one record per CDR3 protein. The sample contains about 800,000 distinct CDR3 sequences, about 20% of which appear only once. Germline V gene sequence: CDR1 SSHAT, CDR2 FNYEAQ (reference sequence). There are 15 residues in the CDR3. Sequencing used PBMCs from blood, obtained approximately 5 days after vaccination. This sequence joins TRBV7-7 and TRBJ2-1; 8 bases are a match to TRBD1. This sequence was found in a middle-aged man who received an inactivated influenza vaccine. The CDR3 coding sequence is TGTGCTAGCAGCCGTGGACAGGGATCCTACAATGAGCAGTTCTTC. Translated: CASSRGQGSYNEQFF.